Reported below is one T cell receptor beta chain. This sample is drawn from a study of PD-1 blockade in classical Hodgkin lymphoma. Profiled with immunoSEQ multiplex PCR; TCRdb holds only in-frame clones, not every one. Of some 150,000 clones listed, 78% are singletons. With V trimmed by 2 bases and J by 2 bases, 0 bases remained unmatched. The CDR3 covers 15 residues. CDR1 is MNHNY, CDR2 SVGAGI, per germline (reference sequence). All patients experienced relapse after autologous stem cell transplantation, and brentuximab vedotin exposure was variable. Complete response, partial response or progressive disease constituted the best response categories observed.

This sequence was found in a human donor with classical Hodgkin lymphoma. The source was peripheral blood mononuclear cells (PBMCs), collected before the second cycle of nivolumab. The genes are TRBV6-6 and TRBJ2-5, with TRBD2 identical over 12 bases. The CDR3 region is CASSYLAGGQETQYF. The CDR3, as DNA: TGTGCCAGCAGTTACCTAGCGGGAGGGCAAGAGACCCAGTACTTC.